The T cell receptor beta chain described here comes from a study of shared clonotypes between healthy human individuals. This CDR3 is 14 amino acids long. Germline V lookup: CDR1 GTSNPN, CDR2 SVGIG (reference sequence). V was trimmed by 5 bases and J by 1 base, leaving 14 bases between them. The table came from immunoSEQ multiplex PCR; TCRdb's copy has only in-frame clones and leaves some out. The sample consists of 2,500,000 or so clones, 85% to 95% of them appearing once. The clonotype comes from a man aged 18-30 years in good health. Some clones in this sample may be carry-over from other donors' samples. The chain links TRBV30 to TRBJ2-5; the D gene is possibly TRBD2 (6 bases). The sequenced sample was naive CD4+ T cells from PBMCs. Stated subset: CD45RA+ positively selected. CDR3 sequence reads: CAWEVGGTQETQYF. The CDR3 coding sequence is TGTGCCTGGGAAGTCGGGGGAACCCAAGAGACCCAGTACTTC.